What follows are 4 T cell receptor beta chains derived from one specimen sequenced in a study of regulatory T cells in long-lasting Graves disease. Time point here: newly diagnosed GD, antithyroid drugs for less than 3 months. RNA extracted from PBMCs served as the sequencing template. To make TCR beta libraries, researchers used iRepertoire HTBI primers and Arm-PCR of CDR3 regions. TCRdb redid the calling of the multiplex PCR reads with MiXCR, one entry per CDR3 protein. The table records around 450,000 distinct CDR3 sequences, 15% of them present only once. The sample also formed part of further work on T cells in Graves' hyperthyroidism and ophthalmopathy.

Specimen: peripheral blood mononuclear cells (PBMCs), collected at new diagnosis, from a patient treated with antithyroid drugs. Every receptor here comes from a woman in her forties with Graves disease.

This clonotype was seen ten or more times. The rearrangement joins TRBV29-1 to TRBJ2-2, with D unresolved. The CDR3 sequence is 13 residues long. Between the trimmed V and J ends, which lost 3 bases and 1 base, there was a span of 6 bases. In germline, CDR1 is SQVTM, CDR2 ANQGSEA. The DNA of the CDR3 is TGCAGCGTTGAGTTGGTGAACACCGGGGAGCTGTTTTTT. Translating it yields CSVELVNTGELFF.

This clonotype was detected ten times or more. The chain links TRBV12-3 or TRBV12-4 to TRBJ2-7; D is undetermined. Trimming removed 5 bases at V and 6 bases at J, with 11 bases between. CDR3 size: 12 residues. CDR3 residues: CASSTSGSEQYF. The DNA for the CDR3 is TGTGCCAGCAGTACATCAGGCAGCGAGCAGTACTTC.

Ten or more counts support this clonotype. This chain connects TRBV12-3 or TRBV12-4 to TRBJ2-3; TRBD2 matches 9 bases. V lost 1 base and J lost 7; bases outside the gene matches: 6. The length of the CDR3 is 15 residues. The CDR3 reads CASSLGLLAGNTQYF. For the CDR3, the DNA is TGTGCCAGCAGTTTAGGTTTGCTAGCGGGAAATACGCAGTATTTT.

The V call is TRBV4-1, the J call TRBJ2-2, with 7 bases identical to TRBD2. The CDR3 has 18 residues. Losses at the gene ends were 3 bases for V and 7 bases for J; bases not matched to a gene: 17. Germline-derived CDR1 and CDR2 are MGHRA and YSYEKL. CDR3 nucleotide sequence: TGCGCCAGCAGCCAGGGAGGTGGCGGGGGAATTAGCGTCGGGGAGCTGTTTTTT. This gives the protein CASSQGGGGGISVGELFF.